This paragraph reports one T cell receptor beta chain. These data originate in a study of blood T cells in healthy people across ages. V lost 5 bases, J lost 6 bases, and 16 bases stayed unmatched. Germline loops: CDR1 SGHVS, CDR2 FNYEAQ. The CDR3 sequence is 17 residues long. For the second PCR, which ran for 7 to 11 cycles, a sample-barcoded 5' primer and a J-beta primer mix were used. Each CDR3 protein is one row after TCRdb ran MiXCR on the 5' RACE reads. Among about 800,000 distinct CDR3 sequences listed, over 45% were seen once. The sequencing input was blood. This receptor was identified in a man in his thirties or forties in good health. V gene TRBV7-6 combines with J gene TRBJ2-1; 7 bases match TRBD1. DNA of the CDR3: TGTGCCAGCAGCCGGTCGGCGACAGGGTCCGGGATCAATGAGCAGTTCTTC. Translating gives CASSRSATGSGINEQFF. Drawing the rest from reference TRBV7-6 and TRBJ2-1, the complete variable domain is GAGVSQSPRYKVTKRGQDVALRCDPISGHVSLYWYRQALGQGPEFLTYFNYEAQQDKSGLPNDRFSAERPEGSISTLTIQRTEQRDSAMYRCASSRSATGSGINEQFFGPGTRLTVL.